The T cell receptor (beta chain) under discussion was sequenced for a study of early T cells in non-severe SARS-CoV-2 infection. In the study overall: Alpha and beta chains were unpaired, from unsorted whole-blood bulk RNA.

Whole-study findings and limits: Using VDJdb, the matching emphasized anti-spike CD8 responses while missing private and CD4 specificities.

Unique molecular identifiers (one per individual cDNA molecule) were attached. TCRdb re-called the 5' RACE reads through MiXCR, storing one row per CDR3 protein. The table shows 75,000 to 90,000 distinct CDR3 sequences, with 9.5% to 15% occurring only once. V lost 5 bases and J 1 base, leaving 15 bases between the germline ends. The CDR3 runs to 15 residues. The V gene's germline CDR1 is SGHAT and CDR2 FQNNGV. This clonotype turned up a few times. The antigen remains unidentified. The V gene is TRBV11-2, the J gene TRBJ2-7; no definite D call. The sample consisted of whole blood. The receptor was isolated from an adult who was a healthcare worker with PCR-confirmed SARS-CoV-2 infection or an uninfected control (not recorded which). The CDR3 is CASSIPRSPSYEQYF. CDR3 nucleotide sequence: TGTGCCAGCAGCATCCCAAGGTCCCCGTCCTACGAGCAGTACTTC.